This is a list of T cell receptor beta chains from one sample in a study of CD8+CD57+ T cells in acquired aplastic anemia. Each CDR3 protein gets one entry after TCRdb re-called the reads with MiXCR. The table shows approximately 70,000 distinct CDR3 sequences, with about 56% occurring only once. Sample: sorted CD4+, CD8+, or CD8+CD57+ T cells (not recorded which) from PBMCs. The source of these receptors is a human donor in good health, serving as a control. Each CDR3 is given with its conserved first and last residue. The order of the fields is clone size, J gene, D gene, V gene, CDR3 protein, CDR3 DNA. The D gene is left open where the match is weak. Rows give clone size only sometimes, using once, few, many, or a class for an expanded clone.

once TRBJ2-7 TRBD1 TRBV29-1 CSVGDRGVYEQYF TGCAGCGTCGGAGACAGGGGGGTATACGAGCAGTACTTC
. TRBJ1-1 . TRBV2 CASARDQPMSTEAFF TGTGCCAGCGCCCGGGACCAACCCATGAGCACTGAAGCTTTCTTT
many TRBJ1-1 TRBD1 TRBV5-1 CASRQGLNTEAFF TGCGCCAGCAGACAGGGGTTGAACACTGAAGCTTTCTTT
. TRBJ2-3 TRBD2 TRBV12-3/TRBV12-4 CASSSRTSGRAPDTQYF TGTGCCAGCAGTTCCAGGACTAGCGGGAGGGCCCCAGATACGCAGTATTTT
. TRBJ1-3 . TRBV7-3 CASSRTEGDTIYF TGTGCCAGCAGCCGGACAGAGGGTGACACCATATATTTT
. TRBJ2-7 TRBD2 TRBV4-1 CASSQDRREAPYEQYF TGCGCCAGCAGCCAAGACCGGCGGGAGGCCCCCTACGAGCAGTACTTC
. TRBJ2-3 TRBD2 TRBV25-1 CASSVNGRHTQYF TGTGCCAGCAGCGTAAACGGGAGGCATACGCAGTATTTT
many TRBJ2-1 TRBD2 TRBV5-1 CASSQTSGKRNEQFF TGCGCCAGCAGCCAGACTAGCGGGAAAAGGAATGAGCAGTTCTTC
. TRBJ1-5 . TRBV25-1 CASSVRGWTSNQPQHF TGTGCCAGCAGTGTACGGGGGTGGACAAGCAATCAGCCCCAGCATTTT
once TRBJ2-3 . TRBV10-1 CASRGAVGGIIPDTQYF TGCGCCAGCAGGGGGGCCGTTGGCGGGATCATCCCAGATACGCAGTATTTT
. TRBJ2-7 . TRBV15 CATSSASPGFYEQYF TGTGCCACCAGCAGTGCCTCCCCCGGGTTTTACGAGCAGTACTTC
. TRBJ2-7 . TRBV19 CASSIDQGLPYEQYF TGTGCCAGTAGTATAGATCAGGGACTGCCCTACGAGCAGTACTTC
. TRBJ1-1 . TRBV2 CASSVGTGAGF .
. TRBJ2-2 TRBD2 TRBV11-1 CASSQIRASGSAGELLF TGTGCCAGCAGCCAAATCCGGGCTAGCGGGAGTGCCGGGGAGCTGCTTTTT
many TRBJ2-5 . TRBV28 CASSVGGKQETQYF TGTGCCAGCAGTGTGGGAGGTAAACAAGAGACCCAGTACTTC
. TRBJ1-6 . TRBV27 CASSLRGNSPLHF TGTGCCAGCAGTTTAAGGGGGAATTCACCCCTCCACTTT
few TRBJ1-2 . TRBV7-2 CASSPQGYGYTF TGTGCCAGCAGCCCGCAGGGATATGGCTACACCTTC
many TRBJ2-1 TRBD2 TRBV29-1 CSVVTSGRGYNEQFF TGCAGCGTCGTGACTAGCGGGAGGGGGTACAATGAGCAGTTCTTC
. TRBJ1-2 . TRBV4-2 CASTAGSQGYTF TGTGCCAGCACCGCGGGATCCCAGGGCTACACCTTC
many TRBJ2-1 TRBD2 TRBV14 CASSQDRGTSGRGANEQFF TGTGCCAGCAGCCAAGATCGGGGGACTAGCGGGCGAGGGGCCAATGAGCAGTTCTTC
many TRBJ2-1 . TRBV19 CASSRIERVNEQFF TGTGCCAGTTCCAGGATAGAGAGAGTCAATGAGCAGTTCTTC
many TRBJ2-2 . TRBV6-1 CASRGRVTGELFF TGTGCCAGCAGGGGGCGGGTAACCGGGGAGCTGTTTTTT
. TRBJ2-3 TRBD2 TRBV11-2 CASSLGGRVRSTDTQYF TGTGCCAGCAGCTTAGGTGGGAGGGTCAGAAGCACAGATACGCAGTATTTT
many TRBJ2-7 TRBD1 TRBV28 CASSLSGTGGIEQYF TGTGCCAGCAGTTTGTCCGGGACAGGGGGCATCGAGCAGTACTTC
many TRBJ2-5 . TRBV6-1 CASSLGGAQETQYF TGTGCCAGCAGCCTCGGTGGGGCCCAAGAGACCCAGTACTTC
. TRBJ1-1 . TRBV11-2 CARLKPEVRNTEAFF TGTGCTAGGCTCAAACCCGAGGTAAGGAACACTGAAGCTTTCTTT
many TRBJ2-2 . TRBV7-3 CASSLGQNTGELFF TGTGCCAGCAGCTTAGGACAGAACACCGGGGAGCTGTTTTTT
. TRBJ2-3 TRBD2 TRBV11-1 CASSLALAGTDTQYF TGTGCCAGCAGCTTAGCACTAGCGGGCACAGATACGCAGTATTTT
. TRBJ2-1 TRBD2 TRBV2 CASSAPGLADQGEQFF TGTGCCAGCAGCGCCCCGGGACTAGCGGACCAGGGGGAGCAGTTCTTC
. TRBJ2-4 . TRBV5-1 CASSPQKGVAKNIQYF TGCGCCAGCAGCCCGCAAAAAGGGGTGGCCAAAAACATTCAGTACTTC
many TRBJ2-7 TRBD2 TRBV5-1 CASSWPGLAGGPRSEQYF TGCGCCAGCAGCTGGCCGGGACTAGCGGGAGGGCCGAGGAGCGAGCAGTACTTC
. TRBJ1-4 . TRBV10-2 CASRIGTNEKLFF TGCGCCAGCAGGATCGGAACTAATGAAAAACTGTTTTTT
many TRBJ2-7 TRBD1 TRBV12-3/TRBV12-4 CASSLVWDRHYEQYF TGTGCCAGCAGTTTAGTTTGGGACAGGCACTACGAGCAGTACTTC
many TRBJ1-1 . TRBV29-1 CSVVPGHSNTEAFF TGCAGCGTCGTTCCGGGACACTCAAACACTGAAGCTTTCTTT
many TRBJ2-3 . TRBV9 CASSVGTVRDTQYF TGTGCCAGCAGCGTAGGAACAGTCAGAGATACGCAGTATTTT
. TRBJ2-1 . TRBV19 CASRRGSSYNEQFF TGTGCCAGTAGACGAGGGAGCTCCTACAATGAGCAGTTCTTC
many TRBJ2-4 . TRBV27 CASAKGGAKNIQYF TGTGCCAGCGCGAAAGGGGGGGCCAAAAACATTCAGTACTTC